The 30 T cell receptor beta chains below come from one sample, sequenced in a study of CD8 T cells in ankylosing spondylitis. Which antigens these TCRs recognize remains unknown. From the 5' RACE reads, TCRdb called clonotypes with MiXCR, one entry per CDR3 protein. The data contain about 800,000 distinct CDR3 sequences, about 12% of them singletons. Whole-study results and caveats: It appeared that ankylosing spondylitis blood was characterized by a TCR beta motif of several highly homologous variants.

The specimen sequenced was blood, either unsorted or a sorted T cell fraction (not recorded which). The receptors derive from a male donor with ankylosing spondylitis.

This clonotype has at least ten counts. The chain couples TRBV11-2 to TRBJ2-1, with D uncertain. CDR3 size: 14 residues. Germline V gene data show CDR1 as SGHAT and CDR2 as FQNNGV. Trimming pared 1 base from V and 6 bases from J, leaving 10 bases between. The CDR3 nucleotides read TGTGCCAGCAGCTTAGGGACCCCTCTCAATGAGCAGTTCTTC. The encoded protein is CASSLGTPLNEQFF.

This clonotype was observed at least ten times. This chain joins TRBV29-1 and TRBJ2-1; TRBD2 aligns across 11 bases. Germline V gene data show CDR1 as SQVTM and CDR2 as ANQGSEA. CDR3 length: 15 amino acids. V trimming: 3 bases; J trimming: 4 bases; junction bases outside the gene matches: 5. The DNA for the CDR3 is TGCAGCGTTGACCTAGCGGGAGGCTTTTACAATGAGCAGTTCTTC. This sequence encodes CSVDLAGGFYNEQFF.

The chain recombines TRBV7-6 with TRBJ2-2; 14 bases are a match to TRBD2. Germline V gene sequence: CDR1 SGHVS, CDR2 FNYEAQ. The CDR3 spans 17 residues. V lost 5 bases and J lost 7; bases outside the gene matches: 9. The CDR3 sequence is CASSRLAGGPVSGELFF. The CDR3, as DNA: TGTGCCAGCAGCCGACTAGCGGGAGGGCCGGTGAGCGGGGAGCTGTTTTTT.

The chain carries TRBV27 and TRBJ1-1; D perhaps matches TRBD1 (5 bases). Germline CDR1 is MNHEY and CDR2 is SMNVEV (reference sequence). This CDR3 is built from 15 residues. V was pared by 5 bases and J by 4 bases, with 17 bases between. The CDR3 reads CASSPRGDRLTEAFF. DNA for the CDR3: TGTGCCAGCAGTCCCCGGGGGGATAGGCTCACTGAAGCTTTCTTT.

This rearrangement joins TRBV6-1 to TRBJ1-3; TRBD1 is a possible D gene (5 bases). This CDR3 region has 14 residues. Germline-derived CDR1 and CDR2 are MNHNS and SASEGT. V was trimmed by 8 bases and J by 0 bases, leaving 11 bases between them. CDR3: CASAQGGSGNTIYF. CDR3 coding DNA: TGTGCCAGCGCTCAGGGAGGCTCTGGAAACACCATATATTTT.

This clonotype was observed a handful of times. The chain employs TRBV7-2 and TRBJ2-3; no reliable D call. Trimming stripped 7 bases from V and 1 base from J, with 12 bases between. Germline V gives CDR1 SGHTA, CDR2 FQGNSA. This CDR3 has 14 residues. Here the CDR3 DNA reads TGTGCCAGCAAGCCCCTCATAGGCACAGATACGCAGTATTTT. This translates into CASKPLIGTDTQYF.

This clonotype was seen a handful of times. The chain recombines TRBV20-1 with TRBJ2-4; D is unclear. CDR1 DFQATT and CDR2 SNEGSKA come from the germline V gene (reference sequence). The V end was cut by 3 bases, the J end by 6 bases, with 6 bases between. The CDR3 is 11 amino acids. The CDR3 here is CSASNINIQYF. CDR3 bases: TGCAGTGCTAGTAACATAAACATTCAGTACTTC.

This clonotype was recorded a few times. The rearrangement joins TRBV3-1 to TRBJ2-2, with TRBD2 identical over 8 bases. CDR1 LGHDT and CDR2 YNNKEL come from the germline V gene (reference sequence). V trimming: 1 base; J trimming: 4 bases; junction bases outside the gene matches: 5. The CDR3 has 16 residues. The CDR3 spells CASSQVMRGATGELFF. CDR3 DNA: TGTGCCAGCAGCCAAGTTATGCGGGGGGCCACCGGGGAGCTGTTTTTT.

This clonotype was seen only a few times. The chain's CDR3 is CASSQRVAGVLGNEQFF. The CDR3 region has the DNA TGTGCCAGCAGCCAACGAGTAGCGGGAGTCTTGGGGAATGAGCAGTTCTTC. This chain joins TRBV4-2 and TRBJ2-1; 9 bases line up with TRBD2. The CDR3 consists of 17 residues. CDR1 is LGHNA and CDR2 is YNFKEQ in the germline V gene. With 2 bases clipped from V and 7 bases from J, the junction kept 12 bases outside the gene matches.

This clonotype was counted a few times. V usage is TRBV10-3 and J usage is TRBJ2-5; D gene uncertain. Trimming stripped 4 bases from V and 2 bases from J, with 11 bases between. The CDR3 sequence is 14 residues long. Germline values: CDR1 ENHRY, CDR2 SYGVKD. The CDR3 sequence: CAISVGRVQETQYF. CDR3 sequence (DNA): TGTGCCATCAGTGTAGGTCGGGTTCAAGAGACCCAGTACTTC.

This clonotype appeared a few times. J is TRBJ2-2 and V is TRBV29-1, with 13 bases aligning to TRBD2. In germline, CDR1 is SQVTM, CDR2 ANQGSEA. The CDR3 sequence is 18 residues long. V dropped 5 bases and J dropped 4; count of bases not matched to a gene: 13. The CDR3, as DNA: TGCAGCGTTTTACCCGGGACTAGCGGGATTAGGGGCACCGGGGAGCTGTTTTTT. Its translation is CSVLPGTSGIRGTGELFF.

Many counts were recorded for this clonotype. The J gene is TRBJ2-1, the V gene TRBV12-3 or TRBV12-4; TRBD1 matches at 9 bases. V dropped 5 bases and J dropped 7; count of bases not matched to a gene: 9. This CDR3 has 15 amino acids. The CDR3 loop reads CASSAQQGAENEQFF. DNA for the CDR3: TGTGCCAGCAGTGCCCAACAGGGGGCGGAGAATGAGCAGTTCTTC.

This clonotype was seen ten or more times. This rearrangement joins TRBV7-2 to TRBJ2-1, with TRBD2 matching 8 bases. V was pared by 5 bases and J by 3 bases, with 9 bases of the junction left unmatched. The germline CDR1 and CDR2 sequences are SGHTA and FQGNSA. The CDR3 has 16 residues. In nucleotides, the CDR3 is TGTGCCAGCAGCATTCTGAGCGGGGGTGTCTACAATGAGCAGTTCTTC. Translation gives CASSILSGGVYNEQFF. Using reference TRBV7-2 and TRBJ2-1 for the parts outside the CDR3, the full variable domain is GAGVSQSPSNKVTEKGKDVELRCDPISGHTALYWYRQSLGQGLEFLIYFQGNSAPDKSGLPSDRFSAERTGGSVSTLTIQRTQQEDSAVYLCASSILSGGVYNEQFFGPGTRLTVL.

The chain recombines TRBV7-2 with TRBJ2-7, with TRBD2 matching 7 bases. CDR1 and CDR2 (germline): SGHTA, FQGNSA. The junction had 9 bases not matched to a gene; V was cut back by 6 bases and J by 4 bases. The CDR3 totals 14 residues. CDR3 residues: CASRQMLAEYEQYF. CDR3 DNA sequence: TGTGCCAGCAGACAAATGCTAGCGGAATACGAGCAGTACTTC.

This clonotype was detected ten times or more. The gene calls are TRBV29-1 and TRBJ2-1; 11 bases fit TRBD2. The germline V gene has CDR1 SQVTM and CDR2 ANQGSEA. The CDR3 contains 15 residues. V shed 7 bases and J 7 bases; nucleotides not matched to a gene: 12. The CDR3 region is CSAERIAGGLNEQFF. The CDR3 DNA follows: TGCAGCGCCGAAAGGATAGCGGGAGGGCTAAATGAGCAGTTCTTC.

The genes are TRBV2 and TRBJ1-1; no clear D gene. CDR1 is SNHLY and CDR2 is FYNNEI in the germline V gene. There are 14 residues in the CDR3. Between the trimmed V and J ends, which lost 0 bases and 1 base, there was a span of 6 bases. The CDR3 sequence is CASSEALGNTEAFF. DNA of the CDR3: TGTGCCAGCAGTGAAGCCTTAGGGAACACTGAAGCTTTCTTT.

This clonotype appeared a few times. The gene calls are TRBV5-1 and TRBJ2-2, with 8 bases matching TRBD2. From germline, CDR1 is SGHRS and CDR2 YFSETQ. The CDR3 covers 15 residues. Unmatched junction bases numbered 5, after V lost 4 bases and J lost 3 bases. CDR3 amino acids: CASSPSGSDTGELFF. The CDR3, as DNA: TGCGCCAGCAGCCCCAGCGGGAGCGACACCGGGGAGCTGTTTTTT.

V gene TRBV10-2 combines with J gene TRBJ2-1; D remains ambiguous. This CDR3 has 11 amino acids. Looked up from germline, CDR1 is WSHSY and CDR2 is SAAADI. V lost 7 bases and J lost 6, with 7 bases in between. The CDR3 DNA reads as TGCGCCAGCAAGAGGAGCAATGAGCAGTTCTTC. Residues: CASKRSNEQFF.

This clonotype has just a few counts. V and J are TRBV5-5 and TRBJ1-2, with a tentative D call TRBD1 (5 bases). V gave up 7 bases and J gave up 4 bases, with 17 bases separating them. The CDR3 has 14 amino acids. Germline CDR1 is SGHKS and CDR2 is YYEKEE (reference sequence). DNA of the CDR3: TGTGCCAGCGCCACCGACGTGGGGGGCTATGGCTACACCTTC. Its protein product is CASATDVGGYGYTF. The full variable domain, in which reference TRBV5-5 and TRBJ1-2 provide the parts outside the CDR3, is DAGVTQSPTHLIKTRGQQVTLRCSPISGHKSVSWYQQVLGQGPQFIFQYYEKEERGRGNFPDRFSARQFPNYSSELNVNALLLGDSALYLCASATDVGGYGYTFGSGTRLTVV.

The chain uses TRBV7-2 and TRBJ2-4, with 10 bases that match TRBD2. The V segment lost 2 bases and the J segment 3 bases; nucleotides outside the gene matches: 4. The CDR3 is 16 residues long. CDR1 and CDR2 from the germline V gene are SGHTA and FQGNSA. The CDR3 loop reads CASSLRLAGDKNIQYF. CDR3 in DNA: TGTGCCAGCAGCTTACGCCTAGCGGGGGACAAAAACATTCAGTACTTC.

The table lists this clonotype with many counts. This chain uses TRBV29-1 with TRBJ1-1; 7 nucleotides align to TRBD1. V lost 7 bases, J lost 4 bases, and 3 bases stayed unmatched. Germline CDR1 is SQVTM and CDR2 is ANQGSEA. The CDR3 sequence is 11 residues long. The CDR3 is CSARQGTEAFF. As DNA, the CDR3 is TGCAGCGCGCGACAGGGCACTGAAGCTTTCTTT.

This clonotype was picked up a small number of times. The chain has TRBV7-2 and TRBJ2-7, with 7 positions matching TRBD2. Losses at the gene ends were 5 bases for V and 5 bases for J; bases not matched to a gene: 6. This CDR3 region has 13 residues. CDR1 SGHTA and CDR2 FQGNSA come from the germline V gene. CDR3 sequence: CASSLRESHEQYF. CDR3 in DNA: TGTGCCAGCAGCCTGCGGGAGAGCCACGAGCAGTACTTC.

The gene calls are TRBV28 and TRBJ2-5; no definite D call. The CDR3 runs to 14 residues. Germline loops: CDR1 MDHEN, CDR2 SYDVKM. V shed 6 bases and J shed 7 bases, with 18 bases lying between them. DNA of the CDR3: TGTGCCAGCAGAGAGGTGGGGTTGCTAAGGACCCAGTACTTC. Translated: CASREVGLLRTQYF.

This clonotype was found a few times. The genes are TRBV25-1 and TRBJ2-1; D is uncertain. Per germline, CDR1 MGHDK and CDR2 SYGVNS. Trimming removed 8 bases from V and 6 bases from J, with 11 bases in between. The CDR3 is 12 amino acids. The CDR3 sequence is CASPRIPNEQFF. The CDR3 DNA reads TGTGCCAGCCCTCGGATTCCCAATGAGCAGTTCTTC.

This chain connects TRBV5-1 to TRBJ2-1, with 11 bases lining up with TRBD2. The ends lost 7 bases at V and 6 bases at J; junction bases unmatched: 3. In germline, CDR1 is SGHRS, CDR2 YFSETQ. This CDR3 comprises 13 residues. Here the CDR3 DNA reads TGCGCCAGCGGGCTAGCGGGGGGCAATGAGCAGTTCTTC. It yields the protein CASGLAGGNEQFF.

This clonotype came up many times. The chain recombines TRBV29-1 with TRBJ1-1; D is unresolved. The CDR3 sequence is 14 residues long. CDR1 SQVTM and CDR2 ANQGSEA come from the germline V gene. Deletions cut 1 base from V and 1 base from J, with 10 bases between. Written as DNA, the CDR3 is TGCAGCGTTGAAGGCCGACTGGCGAACACTGAAGCTTTCTTT. It codes for CSVEGRLANTEAFF.

This clonotype was detected a few times. The V and J genes are TRBV7-6 and TRBJ1-6; TRBD1 aligns across 7 bases. Germline V CDR1 and CDR2: SGHVS, FNYEAQ. Losses at the gene ends were 3 bases for V and 11 bases for J; bases not matched to a gene: 1. The length of the CDR3 is 12 residues. CDR3 DNA sequence: TGTGCCAGCAGCTTTGGACAGGCACCCCTCCACTTT. Amino acid sequence: CASSFGQAPLHF.

This clonotype was counted only a few times. The genes are TRBV2 and TRBJ1-2; maybe TRBD1 (6 bases). V was cut by 8 bases and J by 7 bases, with 14 bases left in between. There are 12 residues in the CDR3. Germline V gene sequence: CDR1 SNHLY, CDR2 FYNNEI. The CDR3 is CASAGDHAGYTF. The CDR3 nucleotides are TGTGCCAGCGCAGGGGATCATGCTGGCTACACCTTC. Together with reference TRBV2 and TRBJ1-2, the CDR3 gives the full variable domain: EPEVTQTPSHQVTQMGQEVILRCVPISNHLYFYWYRQILGQKVEFLVSFYNNEISEKSEIFDDQFSVERPDGSNFTLKIRSTKLEDSAMYFCASAGDHAGYTFGSGTRLTVV.

This clonotype was counted a few times. The CDR3 DNA sequence: TGTGCCAGCAGCAAGGACAGGGAAAGCGAGACCCAGTACTTC. The encoded protein is CASSKDRESETQYF. The gene calls are TRBV6-1 and TRBJ2-5, with TRBD1 matching 8 bases. The J segment lost 5 bases and the V segment lost 6 bases, leaving 8 bases of the junction unmatched. Germline V gives CDR1 MNHNS, CDR2 SASEGT. The CDR3 loop spans 14 amino acids.

This clonotype was observed a few times. The chain uses TRBV21-1 and TRBJ2-7; no check of the table's D call, TRBD1, against the DNA was made. TRBV21-1 is noted as a pseudogene. This CDR3 contains 14 residues. CDR3 sequence reads: CASIVQGQPYEQYF. The CDR3 DNA is TGTGCCAGCATCGTACAGGGACAGCCCTACGAGCAGTACTTC.